The sequence of this T cell receptor (beta chain) was determined in a study of control samples from healthy donors and cancer patients. V gave up 3 bases and J gave up 1 base, with 15 bases separating them. The germline CDR1 and CDR2 sequences are SGHRS and YFSETQ. This CDR3 spans 16 amino acids. The protocol was immunoSEQ multiplex PCR, while the TCRdb copy is restricted to in-frame clones and leaves out a portion. The sample lists about 160,000 clones; approximately 93% were seen once. This clone was observed once. J is TRBJ2-3 and V is TRBV5-1; D gene unclear. Sequencing was carried out using blood. The receptor's source is a woman aged 35 to 49 in good health. CDR3 coding DNA: TGCGCCAGCAGCTCCGGACGGAATCCCGGCACAGATACGCAGTATTTT. Translating gives CASSSGRNPGTDTQYF.